Here is one T cell receptor (beta chain) with its context. This entry belongs to a study of cytomegalovirus exposure and HLA in healthy donors. Germline assignment: CDR1 SGHRS and CDR2 YFSETQ. J gave up 4 bases and V 4 bases, and 7 bases lay outside the gene matches. The CDR3 has 15 residues. Measured with immunoSEQ multiplex PCR; TCRdb has only the in-frame clones, and not every one. The table includes hundreds of thousands of clones, about nine tenths detected once. The gene calls are TRBV5-1 and TRBJ2-5, with TRBD2 matching 10 bases. The sample taken for sequencing was PBMCs. This receptor was obtained from a woman between 18 and 30 years old in good health and CMV-seronegative. The CDR3 region has the DNA TGCGCCAGCAGCGTTGGGACTAGCGTTCGAGAGACCCAGTACTTC. It yields the protein CASSVGTSVRETQYF.